Listed below are T cell receptor beta chains from one sample, sequenced in a study of radiotherapy plus CTLA-4 blockade in lung cancer. The assay was immunoSEQ multiplex PCR, and TCRdb's table has in-frame clones only and misses some. This sample has roughly 66,000 clones, with about 83% found just once. Sequences were derived from peripheral blood, sampled from a patient treated with radiotherapy plus ipilimumab. The receptor set was obtained from a human donor with non-small cell lung cancer who had a partial response to radiotherapy plus ipilimumab. CDR3s include the opening cysteine and the closing phenylalanine or tryptophan. The D gene is left open where the match is weak. Only some rows state a clone size, as once, few, many or a class for expanded clones.

D	V	size	J	CDR3	DNA
TRBD1	TRBV12-5	-	TRBJ1-1	CASGLSTGVTEAFF	TGTGCTAGTGGTTTGTCAACAGGGGTTACTGAAGCTTTCTTT
-	TRBV6-6	-	TRBJ2-7	CASSYTAYEQYF	TGTGCCAGCAGTTACACAGCCTACGAGCAGTACTTC
-	TRBV10-1	-	TRBJ1-2	CASSDGLSYGYTF	TGCGCCAGCAGTGATGGTCTGAGCTATGGCTACACCTTC
TRBD1	TRBV29-1	-	TRBJ2-2	CSVGGGDRGTGELFF	TGCAGCGTTGGCGGCGGGGACAGGGGCACCGGGGAGCTGTTTTTT
-	TRBV10-2	-	TRBJ1-5	CASSDGARNQPQHF	TGCGCCAGCAGTGATGGGGCGCGCAATCAGCCCCAGCATTTT
-	TRBV6-6	-	TRBJ2-1	CASSYSGNEQFF	TGTGCCAGCAGTTACTCCGGGAATGAGCAGTTCTTC
-	TRBV10-3	-	TRBJ1-5	CAISDTTVSNQPQHF	TGTGCCATCAGTGACACGACAGTTAGCAATCAGCCCCAGCATTTT
-	TRBV14	-	TRBJ2-1	CASPGPPYNEQFF	TGTGCCAGCCCGGGTCCACCCTACAATGAGCAGTTCTTC
TRBD1	TRBV29-1	-	TRBJ2-3	CSVSTGGRIDTQYF	TGCAGCGTTTCCACAGGGGGCAGGATAGATACGCAGTATTTT
-	TRBV29-1	-	TRBJ1-5	CSIGEFDQPQHF	TGCTCTATCGGGGAATTCGATCAGCCCCAGCATTTT
TRBD2	TRBV5-1	once	TRBJ2-2	CASSPGRIGNTGELFF	TGCGCCAGCAGCCCCGGGAGGATTGGGAACACCGGGGAGCTGTTTTTT
-	TRBV6-5	-	TRBJ2-5	CASSPLGGAETQYF	TGTGCCAGCAGCCCCCTTGGGGGGGCAGAGACCCAGTACTTC
TRBD1	TRBV5-1	-	TRBJ2-1	CASSLTGQYYNEQFF	TGCGCCAGCAGCTTAACGGGACAGTACTACAATGAGCAGTTCTTC
TRBD2	TRBV7-8	-	TRBJ2-3	CASSYRAGASTDTQYF	TGTGCCAGCAGCTACAGAGCGGGAGCCTCGACAGATACGCAGTATTTT
TRBD1	TRBV15	-	TRBJ2-2	CATSRDDRGLGGELFF	TGTGCCACCAGCAGAGACGACAGGGGTTTAGGAGGGGAGCTGTTTTTT
-	TRBV20-1	few	TRBJ2-3	CSAAGEDTQYF	TGCAGTGCTGCGGGTGAAGATACGCAGTATTTT
TRBD2	TRBV28	-	TRBJ2-5	CASAGGKETQYF	TGTGCCAGCGCGGGAGGTAAAGAGACCCAGTACTTC
-	TRBV4-2	-	TRBJ1-2	CASSQELRWSERFYGYTF	TGTGCCAGCAGCCAAGAGTTAAGATGGTCAGAAAGATTCTATGGCTACACCTTC
TRBD1	TRBV2	-	TRBJ2-7	CASSEVTGAEQYF	TGTGCCAGCAGTGAGGTGACAGGGGCCGAGCAGTACTTC
TRBD2	TRBV2	-	TRBJ2-5	CASSVRGAGETQYF	TGTGCCAGCAGTGTGCGGGGGGCTGGCGAGACCCAGTACTTC
TRBD2	TRBV5-1	-	TRBJ2-3	CASSSGTSGPRNTQYF	TGCGCCAGCAGCTCCGGGACTAGCGGACCTAGGAATACGCAGTATTTT
TRBD2	TRBV5-5	-	TRBJ2-1	CASSLFASGSGSYNEQFF	TGTGCCAGCAGCTTGTTCGCTAGCGGGAGTGGATCCTACAATGAGCAGTTCTTC
-	TRBV10-3	few	TRBJ1-2	CAISESLNGYTF	TGTGCCATCAGTGAGTCTTTAAATGGCTACACCTTC
-	TRBV27	-	TRBJ1-2	CASMKAGNYGYTF	TGTGCCAGCATGAAGGCAGGGAACTATGGCTACACCTTC
-	TRBV29-1	-	TRBJ1-1	CSVRLSQNTEAFF	TGCAGCGTTCGACTTTCACAAAACACTGAAGCTTTCTTT
TRBD2	TRBV4-1	-	TRBJ2-7	CASSQETSGYEQYF	TGCGCCAGCAGCCAAGAGACTAGCGGCTACGAGCAGTACTTC
-	TRBV7-9	once	TRBJ2-7	CASSPQYEQYF	TGTGCCAGCAGCCCCCAGTACGAGCAGTACTTC
TRBD2	TRBV15	-	TRBJ2-7	CATSRVLAGDEQYF	TGTGCCACCAGCAGGGTTCTAGCGGGAGACGAGCAGTACTTC
-	TRBV7-2	-	TRBJ2-1	CASSSQRVNEQFF	TGTGCCAGCAGTTCCCAGAGGGTCAATGAGCAGTTCTTC
TRBD2	TRBV9	-	TRBJ2-1	CASSVALRENEQFF	TGTGCCAGCAGCGTAGCCTTGCGGGAGAATGAGCAGTTCTTC
-	TRBV5-1	-	TRBJ2-5	CASSMGGTEETQYF	TGCGCCAGCAGCATGGGGGGGACAGAAGAGACCCAGTACTTC
TRBD1	TRBV5-1	-	TRBJ2-1	CASSLGQGMGARTNEQFF	TGCGCCAGCAGCTTGGGACAGGGCATGGGCGCCCGTACGAATGAGCAGTTCTTC
-	TRBV19	-	TRBJ2-2	CASSNHIGGGRTGELFF	TGTGCCAGTAGTAACCACATCGGGGGCGGGAGAACCGGGGAGCTGTTTTTT
-	TRBV13	-	TRBJ2-5	CASRPERQETQYF	TGTGCCAGCAGGCCGGAGCGCCAAGAGACCCAGTACTTC
TRBD2	TRBV19	once	TRBJ2-2	CASSASQGLARNTGELFF	TGTGCCAGTTCGGCCTCTCAGGGACTAGCTCGGAACACCGGGGAGCTGTTTTTT
-	TRBV5-5	-	TRBJ2-7	CASSAGLGGSYEQYF	TGTGCCAGCAGCGCGGGACTGGGGGGCTCCTACGAGCAGTACTTC
-	TRBV27	-	TRBJ1-3	CASRPLGGTGNTIYF	TGTGCCAGCAGGCCTTTAGGAGGGACTGGAAACACCATATATTTT
TRBD2	TRBV13	-	TRBJ2-1	CASSLVSSGKAYNEQFF	TGTGCCAGCAGCTTAGTTTCTAGCGGGAAAGCCTACAATGAGCAGTTCTTC
-	TRBV7-9	-	TRBJ1-1	CASSLRGREKDTEAFF	TGTGCCAGCAGCCTCCGGGGGAGGGAAAAGGACACTGAAGCTTTCTTT
-	TRBV6-1	-	TRBJ2-7	CASSEYRGDYEQYF	TGTGCCAGCAGTGAATATAGGGGTGACTACGAGCAGTACTTC
TRBD2	TRBV11-2	-	TRBJ2-1	CASTGPGLAVNYNEQFF	TGTGCCAGCACCGGGCCCGGACTAGCGGTTAACTACAATGAGCAGTTCTTC
-	TRBV28	-	TRBJ2-5	CASSLSSTGPSGRGTQYF	TGTGCCAGCAGTTTATCCTCGACAGGTCCTAGCGGTCGAGGGACCCAGTACTTC
TRBD2	TRBV28	-	TRBJ2-3	CASSSPSGKSYTQYF	TGTGCCAGCAGTTCCCCTAGCGGGAAGAGCTATACGCAGTATTTT
-	TRBV6-5	-	TRBJ1-1	CASSLPQGGTEAFF	TGTGCCAGCAGTTTACCACAGGGAGGGACTGAAGCTTTCTTT
TRBD1	TRBV2	-	TRBJ1-2	CASTMGQQINYGYTF	TGTGCCAGCACGATGGGACAGCAAATTAACTATGGCTACACCTTC
-	TRBV20-1	-	TRBJ1-2	CSANRVGGYTF	TGCAGTGCTAACAGGGTTGGCGGCTACACCTTC
-	TRBV5-1	once	TRBJ2-2	CASSSDWGGTGELFF	TGCGCCAGCAGCTCGGACTGGGGAGGCACCGGGGAGCTGTTTTTT
TRBD2	TRBV10-3	-	TRBJ2-6	CAISDREGSGGANVLTF	TGTGCCATCAGTGACAGGGAGGGCTCAGGTGGGGCCAACGTCCTGACTTTC
-	TRBV6-4	-	TRBJ2-7	CASSAPELAGSYEQYF	TGTGCCAGCAGTGCCCCAGAGTTAGCCGGGTCCTACGAGCAGTACTTC
-	TRBV14	once	TRBJ1-2	CASSQGRGYGYTF	TGTGCCAGCAGCCAAGGAAGGGGCTATGGCTACACCTTC
-	TRBV5-1	-	TRBJ2-7	CASSLGSLGAYEQYF	TGCGCCAGCAGCTTGGGATCTTTAGGGGCCTACGAGCAGTACTTC
TRBD2	TRBV29-1	-	TRBJ2-1	CSLAGISYNEQFF	TGCAGCTTAGCGGGGATCTCCTACAATGAGCAGTTCTTC
-	TRBV7-6	-	TRBJ2-7	CASSTTPFGQHYEQYF	TGTGCCAGCAGCACAACTCCTTTTGGGCAGCACTACGAGCAGTACTTC
-	TRBV19	-	TRBJ2-7	CASSIEGGTVYEQYF	TGTGCCAGTAGTATTGAAGGGGGGACAGTCTACGAGCAGTACTTC
-	TRBV9	-	TRBJ1-2	CASSVGAAYGYTF	TGTGCCAGCAGCGTAGGGGCAGCCTATGGCTACACCTTC